The 31 T cell receptor beta chains below come from one sample, sequenced in a study of T cell repertoires in cytomegalovirus infection. Each CDR3 protein is one row after TCRdb ran MiXCR on the reads. Among 170,000 or so distinct CDR3 sequences listed, 13% to 15% were seen once. Sequencing used PBMCs. The receptors come from a human donor in good health (CMV status not recorded). Some clones in this sample may be carry-over from other donors' samples.

This clonotype has only a few counts. The V call is TRBV7-9, the J call TRBJ1-6, with D tentatively TRBD1 (6 bases). This CDR3 comprises 12 residues. The germline gives CDR1 SEHNR, CDR2 FQNEAQ (reference sequence). Trimming took 4 bases from V and 10 from J, leaving 8 bases between them. Written as DNA, the CDR3 is TGTGCCAGCAGCTCAGGGGAATCACCCCTCCACTTT. Its protein is CASSSGESPLHF.

The sample holds a few counts of this clonotype. The CDR3 protein is CASSPGQGNNYGYTF. The DNA for the CDR3 is TGTGCCAGCTCACCAGGGCAGGGGAATAACTATGGCTACACCTTC. The rearrangement uses TRBV18 and TRBJ1-2; TRBD1 might be the D (6 bases). This CDR3 has 15 amino acids. In germline, CDR1 is KGHSH, CDR2 LQKENI. Deletions cut 2 bases from V and 1 base from J, with 11 bases between.

This clonotype was counted many times. The CDR3 region is CASSLRTGELFF. CDR3 nucleotide sequence: TGTGCCAGCAGCTTAAGGACCGGGGAGCTGTTTTTT. The rearrangement links TRBV7-2 to TRBJ2-2; D ambiguous. Trimming cost V 2 bases and J 5 bases, with 3 bases left between them. Looked up from germline, CDR1 is SGHTA and CDR2 is FQGNSA. The length of the CDR3 is 12 residues.

V usage is TRBV5-4 and J usage is TRBJ2-7; maybe TRBD2 (5 bases). Germline CDR1 SGHNT, CDR2 YYREEE (reference sequence). The CDR3 runs 12 residues. The ends were cut back, 4 bases at V and 6 bases at J, with 11 bases in the middle. CDR3 coding DNA: TGTGCCAGCAGCCTGAGCCGGGGCGAGCAGTACTTC. It yields the protein CASSLSRGEQYF.

This clonotype was observed at least ten times. V usage is TRBV5-6 and J usage is TRBJ2-3, with 14 bases lining up with TRBD2. The CDR3 is made up of 17 amino acids. Trimming removed 4 bases from V and 8 bases from J; junction bases left unmatched: 12. Germline V gene lookup returns CDR1 SGHDT and CDR2 YYEEEE. DNA for the CDR3: TGTGCCAGCAGCACCCCGGGACTAGCGGGGGAACGAGGTACGCAGTATTTT. Its translation is CASSTPGLAGERGTQYF. The full variable domain, rest sourced from reference TRBV5-6 and TRBJ2-3, is DAGVTQSPTHLIKTRGQQVTLRCSPKSGHDTVSWYQQALGQGPQFIFQYYEEEERQRGNFPDRFSGHQFPNYSSELNVNALLLGDSALYLCASSTPGLAGERGTQYFGPGTRLTVL.

This clonotype was picked up a small number of times. The rearrangement uses TRBV24-1 and TRBJ2-5; tentative D call: TRBD1 (7 bases). The germline V gene encodes CDR1 KGHDR and CDR2 SFDVKD. V was clipped by 3 bases and J by 5 bases, with 21 bases between them. CDR3 length: 17 amino acids. As DNA, the CDR3 is TGTGCCACCAGTGATCCTAATGCCGAGACAGGGAGGGAGACCCAGTACTTC. It encodes CATSDPNAETGRETQYF.

This chain uses TRBV28 with TRBJ1-2; a possible D gene is TRBD1 (5 bases). Germline values: CDR1 MDHEN, CDR2 SYDVKM. Trimming cost V 6 bases and J 2 bases, with 13 bases left between them. The CDR3 extends over 14 amino acids. The CDR3 spells CASSLSRVNYGYTF. CDR3 nucleotides: TGTGCCAGCAGCCTGTCCAGGGTCAACTATGGCTACACCTTC.

Only a few counts were recorded for this clonotype. The chain couples TRBV28 to TRBJ1-4; TRBD1 might be the D (6 bases). Between the trimmed V and J ends, which lost 7 bases and 5 bases, there was a span of 20 bases. CDR3 size: 16 residues. Germline values: CDR1 MDHEN, CDR2 SYDVKM. DNA for the CDR3: TGTGCCAGCACTCCCCAACTCGGGACACAAAATGAAAAACTGTTTTTT. Translation: CASTPQLGTQNEKLFF.

The genes are TRBV20-1 and TRBJ2-3; 8 nucleotides agree with TRBD2. Unmatched junction bases numbered 3, after V lost 3 bases and J lost 1 base. This CDR3 region has 14 residues. Germline lookup yields CDR1 DFQATT and CDR2 SNEGSKA (reference sequence). The CDR3 coding sequence is TGCAGTGCTAGGAGCGGGGGTGGCACAGATACGCAGTATTTT. Amino acid sequence: CSARSGGGTDTQYF.

This clonotype was counted ten times or more. V gene TRBV28 combines with J gene TRBJ2-7, with 7 bases aligning to TRBD2. This CDR3 region has 12 residues. The junction had 7 bases not matched to a gene; V was cut back by 8 bases and J by 6 bases. The germline gives CDR1 MDHEN, CDR2 SYDVKM. CDR3 in amino acids: CASGRGGVEQYF. The CDR3 DNA is TGTGCCAGCGGGAGGGGAGGGGTCGAGCAGTACTTC.

Comments on this clonotype: This may be a read error, as it is one base from a much larger clone. This sequence joins TRBV7-2 and TRBJ1-5; TRBD1 is a possible D gene (6 bases). Per the germline V gene, CDR1 is SGHTA and CDR2 is FQGNSA. V was pared by 4 bases and J by 7 bases, with 11 bases between. The CDR3 runs 13 residues. CDR3 sequence reads: CASSSDRLQPQHF. CDR3 nucleotides: TGTGCCAGCAGCTCCGACAGGTTGCAGCCCCAGCATTTT.

There are many counts of this clonotype. The chain combines TRBV7-6 with TRBJ1-2; 7 bases are a match to TRBD1. Germline lookup yields CDR1 SGHVS and CDR2 FNYEAQ. Trimming at V came to 5 bases and at J to 1 base, leaving 4 bases not matched to a gene. CDR3 length: 14 residues. CDR3: CASSPGQLNYGYTF. The CDR3 DNA is TGTGCCAGCAGCCCGGGACAGCTTAACTATGGCTACACCTTC.

This clonotype appeared a few times. The chain couples TRBV29-1 to TRBJ1-1; D is possibly TRBD1 (6 bases). This CDR3 contains 13 residues. V was trimmed by 4 bases and J by 1 base, leaving 10 bases between them. CDR1 and CDR2 (germline): SQVTM, ANQGSEA. The CDR3 spells CSVALQGNTEAFF. The CDR3 DNA reads TGCAGCGTTGCGCTACAGGGGAACACTGAAGCTTTCTTT.

This clonotype was seen only a few times. The chain links TRBV28 to TRBJ1-5; D gene uncertain. Germline V gene sequence: CDR1 MDHEN, CDR2 SYDVKM. Deletions cut 10 bases from V and 0 bases from J, with 19 bases between. The length of the CDR3 is 16 residues. CDR3 in amino acids: CATTAGWMDSNQPQHF. The CDR3 DNA is TGTGCCACCACAGCGGGGTGGATGGATAGCAATCAGCCCCAGCATTTT.

CDR3 sequence reads: CASSSADGYGYTF. In nucleotides, the CDR3 is TGTGCCAGCAGCTCAGCAGACGGCTATGGCTACACCTTC. The gene calls are TRBV11-2 and TRBJ1-2; D unresolved. The V gene lost 4 bases and the J gene lost 4 bases, with 10 bases spanning the gap. CDR1 and CDR2 from the germline V gene are SGHAT and FQNNGV. The CDR3 loop spans 13 amino acids.

This clonotype came up many times. The J gene is TRBJ1-2, the V gene TRBV7-8; D unclear. From germline, CDR1 is SGHVS and CDR2 FQNEAQ. V shed 1 base and J shed 5 bases, with 11 bases lying between them. The CDR3 sequence is 14 residues long. The CDR3: CASSLEGDTYGYTF. Here the CDR3 DNA reads TGTGCCAGCAGCTTAGAAGGAGACACGTATGGCTACACCTTC.

This clonotype has ten or more counts. The genes are TRBV7-6 and TRBJ2-2, with D hard to call. Germline lookup yields CDR1 SGHVS and CDR2 FNYEAQ. The CDR3 length is 12 residues. The germline V and J ends were trimmed by 4 bases and 7 bases, with 7 bases remaining between them. DNA for the CDR3: TGTGCCAGCAGCTCCGGTAACGGGGAGCTGTTTTTT. The encoded protein is CASSSGNGELFF.

This clonotype was counted at least ten times. CDR3 DNA: TGTGCCAGCAGTCCGAACAGGGGAGGACAGCCCCAGCATTTT. Translating gives CASSPNRGGQPQHF. The chain employs TRBV6-5 and TRBJ1-5, with 7 bases matching TRBD1. The J segment lost 7 bases and the V segment lost 5 bases, leaving 8 bases of the junction unmatched. CDR1 and CDR2 from the germline V gene are MNHEY and SVGAGI. The CDR3 is 14 residues long.

This clonotype has a count of ten or more. The chain recombines TRBV5-4 with TRBJ1-2; D not certain. V was pared by 4 bases and J by 2 bases, with 18 bases between. The CDR3 runs 16 residues. From germline, CDR1 is SGHNT and CDR2 YYREEE (reference sequence). The CDR3 region has the DNA TGTGCCAGCAGCCCCGGGAGATCCGGCTTCAACTATGGCTACACCTTC. As protein: CASSPGRSGFNYGYTF.

V is TRBV27 and J is TRBJ2-1; 16 bases line up with TRBD2. This CDR3 comprises 19 residues. V lost 5 bases and J lost 5; bases outside the gene matches: 12. Germline V CDR1 and CDR2: MNHEY, SMNVEV (reference sequence). CDR3 bases: TGTGCCAGCAGTCCGTCGGGACTAGCGGGAGGGACCTACAACAATGAGCAGTTCTTC. Its translation is CASSPSGLAGGTYNNEQFF.

This clonotype was seen many times. This rearrangement joins TRBV5-1 to TRBJ1-1; D is unclear. The CDR3 runs 14 residues. V was trimmed by 3 bases and J by 5 bases, leaving 14 bases between them. Germline V gene lookup returns CDR1 SGHRS and CDR2 YFSETQ. CDR3 bases: TGCGCCAGCAGCTCTGGTTCGTCGGGGACTGAAGCTTTCTTT. Residues: CASSSGSSGTEAFF.

The sample holds many counts of this clonotype. The chain uses TRBV7-9 and TRBJ2-7, with TRBD1 identical over 8 bases. The trim removed 5 bases at V and 3 bases at J, leaving 18 bases unmatched. The CDR3 totals 18 residues. The germline V gene encodes CDR1 SEHNR and CDR2 FQNEAQ (reference sequence). In DNA, the CDR3 is TGTGCCAGCAGCCCTTGGCTGGACAGGGTAGAAGGAAGCTACGAGCAGTACTTC. It is translated as CASSPWLDRVEGSYEQYF. Combining the CDR3 with reference TRBV7-9 and TRBJ2-7 gives the whole variable domain DTGVSQNPRHKITKRGQNVTFRCDPISEHNRLYWYRQTLGQGPEFLTYFQNEAQLEKSRLLSDRFSAERPKGSFSTLEIQRTEQGDSAMYLCASSPWLDRVEGSYEQYFGPGTRLTVT.

This clonotype was found many times. This chain links TRBV4-1 with TRBJ1-3; D might be TRBD1 (6 bases). Germline V gene lookup returns CDR1 MGHRA and CDR2 YSYEKL. V lost 4 bases and J 4 bases, leaving 17 bases between the germline ends. The CDR3 totals 16 residues. The CDR3 reads CASSRSDLGAGNTIYF. The CDR3 DNA reads TGCGCCAGCAGCCGCTCAGACCTGGGGGCAGGAAACACCATATATTTT.

The V gene is TRBV18, the J gene TRBJ2-7, with a weak D call TRBD1 (8 bases). The CDR3 has 15 amino acids. Germline V gives CDR1 KGHSH, CDR2 LQKENI. V lost 6 bases to trimming and J lost 2 bases, with 17 bases between them. In DNA, the CDR3 is TGTGCCAGCTCGTCACAGGGGGGGGGGACCTACGAGCAGTACTTC. This codes for CASSSQGGGTYEQYF.

This clonotype was recorded a few times. The rearrangement uses TRBV20-1 and TRBJ1-1, with no clear D. The CDR3 contains 15 residues. The V end lost 0 bases, the J end lost 2 bases, and 13 bases lay between the germline ends. CDR1 and CDR2 from the germline V gene are DFQATT and SNEGSKA (reference sequence). The chain's CDR3 is CSARDRLRSNTEAFF. CDR3 in DNA: TGCAGTGCTAGAGATCGCCTTCGAAGTAACACTGAAGCTTTCTTT.

This clonotype was counted many times. V gene TRBV28 combines with J gene TRBJ2-1; 9 bases agree with TRBD1. Unmatched junction bases numbered 4, after V lost 2 bases and J lost 2 bases. CDR1 and CDR2 from the germline V gene are MDHEN and SYDVKM. This CDR3 comprises 16 residues. CDR3 amino acids: CASSLTGQGTYNEQFF. As DNA, the CDR3 is TGTGCCAGCAGTTTAACGGGACAGGGAACCTACAATGAGCAGTTCTTC.

This clonotype was counted a few times. The rearrangement joins TRBV20-1 to TRBJ2-6, with unresolved D. V was cut by 0 bases and J by 0 bases, with 3 bases left in between. Germline V gene data show CDR1 as DFQATT and CDR2 as SNEGSKA (reference sequence). The CDR3 spans 14 residues. The CDR3 sequence: CSARDASGANVLTF. Written as DNA, the CDR3 is TGCAGTGCTAGAGACGCCTCTGGGGCCAACGTCCTGACTTTC.

This clonotype was found a few times. The V and J genes are TRBV30 and TRBJ2-7, with 7 bases lining up with TRBD1. The trim removed 5 bases at V and 3 bases at J, leaving 4 bases unmatched. The length of the CDR3 is 12 residues. Germline CDR1 is GTSNPN and CDR2 is SVGIG (reference sequence). The CDR3 here is CAWATGVYEQYF. The CDR3 nucleotides are TGTGCCTGGGCAACAGGGGTCTACGAGCAGTACTTC.

The chain uses TRBV20-1 and TRBJ1-2; no definite D call. The CDR3 extends over 14 amino acids. Germline CDR1 DFQATT, CDR2 SNEGSKA (reference sequence). Trimming removed 0 bases from V and 4 bases from J, with 12 bases in between. The CDR3 loop reads CSARDRGFSYGYTF. The CDR3 DNA is TGCAGTGCTAGAGATAGAGGGTTTAGCTATGGCTACACCTTC.

This clonotype was counted between two and nine times. The chain couples TRBV28 to TRBJ2-7, with D hard to call. Per the germline V gene, CDR1 is MDHEN and CDR2 is SYDVKM. Trimming removed 6 bases from V and 2 bases from J, with 5 bases in between. CDR3 size: 11 residues. This CDR3 reads CASRGPYEQYF. As DNA, the CDR3 is TGTGCCAGCAGGGGTCCCTACGAGCAGTACTTC. The variable domain in full, with the rest retrieved from reference TRBV28 and TRBJ2-7, is DVKVTQSSRYLVKRTGEKVFLECVQDMDHENMFWYRQDPGLGLRLIYFSYDVKMKEKGDIPEGYSVSREKKERFSLILESASTNQTSMYLCASRGPYEQYFGPGTRLTVT.

As regards this clonotype: A read error is possible here, since a much larger clone lies one base away. The rearrangement uses TRBV7-2 and TRBJ1-4; 8 bases are a match to TRBD1. The germline gives CDR1 SGHTA, CDR2 FQGNSA. The J segment lost 10 bases and the V segment lost 5 bases, leaving 6 bases of the junction unmatched. The CDR3 has 13 amino acids. As DNA, the CDR3 is TGTGCCAGCAGCGGGGACAGGAAGGTAAAACTGTTTTTT. The encoded protein is CASSGDRKVKLFF.